Presented here are 28 T cell receptor beta chains from one specimen sequenced in a study of CD8 T cells in Susac syndrome. An input of about 0.45 to 1 ug of RNA was subjected to reverse transcription using random hexamers. TCRdb called the immunoSEQ multiplex PCR reads again in MiXCR, with one record for every CDR3 protein. The table records about 83,000 distinct CDR3 sequences, approximately 96% of them present only once. The material sequenced was CD8+ T cells from PBMCs. The receptors originated from a human donor with Susac syndrome.

This chain connects TRBV7-8 to TRBJ2-5, with D unclear. V lost 1 base and J 2 bases, leaving 5 bases between the germline ends. The CDR3 contains 13 residues. The V gene's germline CDR1 is SGHVS and CDR2 FQNEAQ. In DNA form, the CDR3 reads TGTGCCAGCAGCTTAGGGCAGCAAGAGACCCAGTACTTC. Its protein product is CASSLGQQETQYF.

The rearrangement uses TRBV29-1 and TRBJ2-7; no definite D call. Trimming took 8 bases from V and 3 from J, leaving 11 bases between them. Germline assignment: CDR1 SQVTM and CDR2 ANQGSEA. The CDR3 contains 11 residues. CDR3 in DNA: TGCAGCATCGACCCGAGCTACGAGCAGTACGTC. It encodes CSIDPSYEQYV.

The chain uses TRBV6-2 or TRBV6-3 and TRBJ1-1; 7 positions match TRBD1. Per the germline V gene, CDR1 is MNHEY and CDR2 is SVGEGT. The CDR3 contains 14 residues. The junction had 8 bases not matched to a gene; V was cut back by 10 bases and J by 0 bases. The CDR3, as DNA: TGTGCCATTCGACAGGGACCTATGAACACTGAAGCTTTCTTT. Residues: CAIRQGPMNTEAFF.

The CDR3 nucleotides are TGTGCCAGCAGCCCACACCCCCGGGACGAGCAGTACGTC. This translates into CASSPHPRDEQYV. This sequence joins TRBV3-1 and TRBJ2-7; D unclear. Trimming left V 4 bases short and J 5 bases short, with 12 bases between. From germline, CDR1 is LGHDT and CDR2 YNNKEL (reference sequence). The CDR3 is 13 amino acids.

This clonotype has only one observation. The chain is built from TRBV20-1 and TRBJ2-7, with 9 bases aligning to TRBD1. The CDR3 has 16 amino acids. V was pared by 2 bases and J by 5 bases, with 13 bases of the junction left unmatched. Germline CDR1 is DFQATT and CDR2 is SNEGSKA (reference sequence). The DNA of the CDR3 is TGCAGTGCTAGAACGAACAGGGGGCAATTCATCCACGAGCAGTACTTC. Translated, it gives CSARTNRGQFIHEQYF.

The rearrangement joins TRBV28 to TRBJ1-5, with 7 bases identical to TRBD1. CDR3 size: 14 residues. Per the germline V gene, CDR1 is MDHEN and CDR2 is SYDVKM. V lost 4 bases, J lost 6 bases, and 6 bases stayed unmatched. The CDR3 coding sequence is TGTGCCAGCAGTTCCGGGACAGTCGGTCAGCCCCAGCATTTT. As protein: CASSSGTVGQPQHF.

This chain connects TRBV28 to TRBJ2-3; the D is unclear. This CDR3 is built from 10 residues. Trimming took 11 bases from V and 4 from J, leaving 7 bases between them. Germline V gene sequence: CDR1 MDHEN, CDR2 SYDVKM. The CDR3 sequence is CAPSPDTQYF. Written as DNA, the CDR3 is TGTGCCCCCAGCCCAGATACGCAGTATTTT.

This clonotype was recorded only once. J is TRBJ2-2 and V is TRBV29-1, with D maybe TRBD2 (6 bases). The CDR3 contains 14 residues. The germline gives CDR1 SQVTM, CDR2 ANQGSEA. Trimming took 3 bases from V and 1 from J, leaving 9 bases between them. CDR3 DNA: TGCAGCGTTGAGCGGGGTCGGAACACCGGGGAGCTGTTTTTT. It translates to CSVERGRNTGELFF.

The rearrangement joins TRBV7-2 to TRBJ2-3, with a possible D match to TRBD1 (5 bases). CDR3 length: 15 amino acids. Germline assignment: CDR1 SGHTA and CDR2 FQGNSA. The germline V and J ends were trimmed by 5 bases and 7 bases, with 19 bases remaining between them. The CDR3 nucleotides read TGTGCCAGCAGCAACTCCCCCGCGCCAGGGTATACGCAGTATTTT. This encodes CASSNSPAPGYTQYF.

This chain joins TRBV15 and TRBJ2-1; 7 bases agree with TRBD2. Trimming took 4 bases from V and 5 from J; bases not matched to a gene: 8. Looked up from germline, CDR1 is LNHNV and CDR2 is YYDKDF (reference sequence). This CDR3 is 15 amino acids long. The CDR3 sequence: CATSTSRDYNNEQFF. CDR3 DNA sequence: TGTGCCACCAGCACCAGTAGGGACTATAACAATGAGCAGTTCTTC.

The J gene is TRBJ2-6, the V gene TRBV11-2; 8 bases agree with TRBD1. This CDR3 comprises 19 residues. The germline CDR1 and CDR2 sequences are SGHAT and FQNNGV. J lost 0 bases, V lost 1 base, and 8 bases had no gene match. The CDR3 DNA reads TGTGCCAGCAGCTTAGCCGGACAGGGAACAACCTCTGGGGCCAACGTCCTGACTTTC. Translated, it gives CASSLAGQGTTSGANVLTF.

This clonotype showed up just once. The DNA of the CDR3 is TGTGCCACCAGCCCCCGGGACTGGAACACTGAAGCTTTCTTT. Translating gives CATSPRDWNTEAFF. The chain is built from TRBV15 and TRBJ1-1, with TRBD1 as a possible D gene (5 bases). Germline lookup yields CDR1 LNHNV and CDR2 YYDKDF (reference sequence). The length of the CDR3 is 14 residues. Trimming stripped 5 bases from V and 1 base from J, with 11 bases between.

The rearrangement uses TRBV15 and TRBJ2-2; D unresolved. The CDR3 sequence is 13 residues long. Per the germline V gene, CDR1 is LNHNV and CDR2 is YYDKDF (reference sequence). Trimming pared 5 bases from V and 6 bases from J, leaving 10 bases between. The CDR3 bases are TGTGCCACCAGCGCAAGTTATTCCGGGGAGCTGTTTTTT. Translating gives CATSASYSGELFF.

This clonotype was picked up one time. The chain joins TRBV25-1 to TRBJ1-1, with D perhaps matching TRBD1 (5 bases). Germline assignment: CDR1 MGHDK and CDR2 SYGVNS. This CDR3 has 13 residues. V was shortened by 10 bases and J by 0 bases, with 12 bases between the two germline ends. The CDR3 reads CATWDGLNTEAFF. In DNA form, the CDR3 reads TGTGCCACCTGGGACGGGTTGAACACTGAAGCTTTCTTT.

V usage is TRBV15 and J usage is TRBJ2-7; 11 bases are shared with TRBD2. With 5 bases clipped from V and 2 bases from J, the junction kept 5 bases outside the gene matches. Germline V lookup: CDR1 LNHNV, CDR2 YYDKDF (reference sequence). The length of the CDR3 is 15 residues. The CDR3 spells CATSSGLAETYEQYF. CDR3 nucleotides: TGTGCCACCAGCTCGGGACTAGCGGAAACCTACGAGCAGTACTTC.

This rearrangement joins TRBV13 to TRBJ1-5, with 7 nucleotides matching TRBD1. CDR1 and CDR2 from the germline V gene are PRHDT and FYEKMQ (reference sequence). The CDR3 totals 14 residues. Germline trimming cut 5 bases from V and 5 bases from J; bases unmatched to any gene: 6. The CDR3 DNA is TGTGCCAGCAGCCTCAGGGGGGTGTATCAGCCCCAGCATTTT. This translates into CASSLRGVYQPQHF. Full variable domain (outside the CDR3, taken from reference TRBV13 and TRBJ1-5): AAGVIQSPRHLIKEKRETATLKCYPIPRHDTVYWYQQGPGQDPQFLISFYEKMQSDKGSIPDRFSAQQFSDYHSELNMSSLELGDSALYFCASSLRGVYQPQHFGDGTRLSIL.

This chain connects TRBV20-1 to TRBJ2-7; 14 bases line up with TRBD2. The CDR3 extends over 18 amino acids. With V trimmed by 6 bases and J by 0 bases, 13 bases remained unmatched. CDR1 and CDR2 from the germline V gene are DFQATT and SNEGSKA (reference sequence). The CDR3 region is CSATTGTSGSRVSYEQYF. The CDR3 DNA reads as TGCAGTGCCACAACCGGGACTAGCGGGAGTAGGGTCTCCTACGAGCAGTACTTC.

The rearrangement links TRBV28 to TRBJ1-1; D is unresolved. Germline V gene data show CDR1 as MDHEN and CDR2 as SYDVKM. V dropped 4 bases and J dropped 5 bases, with 8 bases sitting between them. CDR3 length: 12 amino acids. As DNA, the CDR3 is TGTGCCAGCAGTTCCCCGGGGACTGAAGCTTTCTTT. Translation: CASSSPGTEAFF.

The J gene is TRBJ2-7, the V gene TRBV27; D gene ambiguous. Germline V CDR1 and CDR2: MNHEY, SMNVEV (reference sequence). V was pared by 6 bases and J by 3 bases, with 12 bases between. The CDR3 is 13 residues long. The CDR3 reads CASSPGPYYEQYF. The CDR3 DNA sequence: TGTGCCAGCAGCCCGGGCCCCTACTACGAGCAGTACTTC.

The rearrangement uses TRBV9 and TRBJ2-7; 8 bases are shared with TRBD2. V shed 3 bases and J 1 base; nucleotides not matched to a gene: 3. The CDR3 length is 14 residues. CDR1 and CDR2 from the germline V gene are SGDLS and YYNGEE. CDR3: CASSGLANSYEQYF. CDR3 DNA sequence: TGTGCCAGCAGCGGACTAGCGAATTCCTACGAGCAGTACTTC.

This clonotype was seen a single time. The chain has TRBV5-1 and TRBJ1-1; D gene ambiguous. Germline CDR1 SGHRS, CDR2 YFSETQ. There are 12 residues in the CDR3. V dropped 2 bases and J dropped 7 bases, with 9 bases sitting between them. In DNA form, the CDR3 reads TGCGCCAGCAGCTTCTCCGGGGATGAAGCTTTCTTT. This translates into CASSFSGDEAFF.

This chain uses TRBV19 with TRBJ2-7, with D maybe TRBD1 (6 bases). Germline V CDR1 and CDR2: LNHDA, SQIVND (reference sequence). V lost 5 bases and J 6 bases, leaving 20 bases between the germline ends. The CDR3 extends over 15 amino acids. CDR3 sequence: CASSPVDSGAVEQYF. CDR3 DNA: TGTGCCAGTAGTCCCGTTGATTCAGGGGCCGTCGAGCAGTACTTC. Looking up the rest from reference TRBV19 and TRBJ2-7 gives the full variable domain: DGGITQSPKYLFRKEGQNVTLSCEQNLNHDAMYWYRQDPGQGLRLIYYSQIVNDFQKGDIAEGYSVSREKKESFPLTVTSAQKNPTAFYLCASSPVDSGAVEQYFGPGTRLTVT.

The chain couples TRBV6-2 or TRBV6-3 to TRBJ2-7; 14 bases match TRBD2. Trimming cost V 4 bases and J 0 bases; bases outside gene matches: 5. Germline CDR1 MNHEY, CDR2 SVGEGT. CDR3 length equals 17 residues. The CDR3 is CASSSGLAGAPSYEQYF. For the CDR3, the DNA is TGTGCCAGCAGTTCGGGACTAGCGGGAGCTCCCTCCTACGAGCAGTACTTC.

This clonotype has just one count. J is TRBJ1-2 and V is TRBV25-1, with a possible D match to TRBD1 (5 bases). Germline V lookup: CDR1 MGHDK, CDR2 SYGVNS. V was clipped by 4 bases and J by 0 bases, with 9 bases between them. This CDR3 has 14 residues. The CDR3 nucleotides read TGTGCCAGCAGTGCCACAGGAACTAACTATGGCTACACCTTC. Translating it yields CASSATGTNYGYTF.

The V call is TRBV6-5, the J call TRBJ2-3; 12 nucleotides match TRBD2. This CDR3 comprises 14 residues. Germline CDR1 is MNHEY and CDR2 is SVGAGI. J lost 2 bases, V lost 7 bases, and 1 base had no gene match. The CDR3 sequence: CASTSGGVTDTQYF. CDR3 bases: TGTGCCAGCACTAGCGGGGGGGTCACAGATACGCAGTATTTT.

The V and J genes are TRBV5-6 and TRBJ2-7, with 10 bases aligning to TRBD1. The V gene end was trimmed by 4 bases and the J gene end by 8 bases; junction bases not matched to a gene: 6. CDR1 is SGHDT and CDR2 is YYEEEE in the germline V gene. The CDR3 extends over 13 amino acids. This CDR3 is CASSAGTGAKQYF. In DNA, the CDR3 is TGTGCCAGCAGCGCCGGGACAGGGGCTAAGCAGTACTTC.

The chain recombines TRBV2 with TRBJ2-1; D gene uncertain. V was clipped by 5 bases and J by 5 bases, with 13 bases between them. The germline gives CDR1 SNHLY, CDR2 FYNNEI. This CDR3 is built from 14 residues. CDR3: CASSPTVVNNEQFF. As DNA, the CDR3 is TGTGCCAGCAGTCCCACGGTAGTCAACAATGAGCAGTTCTTC.

The chain couples TRBV20-1 to TRBJ1-1; possibly TRBD1 for D (5 bases). The CDR3 extends over 14 amino acids. The germline V and J ends were trimmed by 5 bases and 5 bases, with 18 bases remaining between them. CDR1 DFQATT and CDR2 SNEGSKA come from the germline V gene (reference sequence). CDR3 region: CSAESQGPGTEAFF. The DNA for the CDR3 is TGCAGTGCTGAGTCCCAGGGTCCGGGAACTGAAGCTTTCTTT.